This T cell receptor beta chain was sequenced during a study of shared clonotypes between healthy human individuals. Background on the study: Plates per donor: three CD4 naive, three CD4 memory, two CD8 naive, one CD8 memory.

Regarding this clone: Its matching antigen is unknown.

Germline CDR1 is LNHDA and CDR2 is SQIVND (reference sequence). V lost 9 bases to trimming and J lost 2 bases; unmatched junction nucleotides: 12. The CDR3 is made up of 15 amino acids. The naive CD8 population came from CD45RO-negative cells selected for CCR7, without terminally differentiated effector memory CD45RA+ cells. Generated by immunoSEQ multiplex PCR, the TCRdb table keeps only in-frame clones and is missing some. The sample yields hundreds of thousands of clones, around 95% seen once. Study-wide results and caveats: Researchers sampled blood only, noting tissue repertoires likely differ. It was expected that sequencing depth would affect clonotype sharing among donors. The study found lower generation probabilities in non-shared clonotypes than in those shared by all four donors.

This sequence joins TRBV19 and TRBJ1-2, with 7 bases that match TRBD1. This TCR came from a woman aged 30 to 39 in good health. Sequences were obtained from naive CD8+ T cells sorted from blood. This CDR3 is CARDLTGRRNYGYTF. For the CDR3, the DNA is TGTGCCAGGGACCTGACAGGGAGGAGGAACTATGGCTACACCTTC.